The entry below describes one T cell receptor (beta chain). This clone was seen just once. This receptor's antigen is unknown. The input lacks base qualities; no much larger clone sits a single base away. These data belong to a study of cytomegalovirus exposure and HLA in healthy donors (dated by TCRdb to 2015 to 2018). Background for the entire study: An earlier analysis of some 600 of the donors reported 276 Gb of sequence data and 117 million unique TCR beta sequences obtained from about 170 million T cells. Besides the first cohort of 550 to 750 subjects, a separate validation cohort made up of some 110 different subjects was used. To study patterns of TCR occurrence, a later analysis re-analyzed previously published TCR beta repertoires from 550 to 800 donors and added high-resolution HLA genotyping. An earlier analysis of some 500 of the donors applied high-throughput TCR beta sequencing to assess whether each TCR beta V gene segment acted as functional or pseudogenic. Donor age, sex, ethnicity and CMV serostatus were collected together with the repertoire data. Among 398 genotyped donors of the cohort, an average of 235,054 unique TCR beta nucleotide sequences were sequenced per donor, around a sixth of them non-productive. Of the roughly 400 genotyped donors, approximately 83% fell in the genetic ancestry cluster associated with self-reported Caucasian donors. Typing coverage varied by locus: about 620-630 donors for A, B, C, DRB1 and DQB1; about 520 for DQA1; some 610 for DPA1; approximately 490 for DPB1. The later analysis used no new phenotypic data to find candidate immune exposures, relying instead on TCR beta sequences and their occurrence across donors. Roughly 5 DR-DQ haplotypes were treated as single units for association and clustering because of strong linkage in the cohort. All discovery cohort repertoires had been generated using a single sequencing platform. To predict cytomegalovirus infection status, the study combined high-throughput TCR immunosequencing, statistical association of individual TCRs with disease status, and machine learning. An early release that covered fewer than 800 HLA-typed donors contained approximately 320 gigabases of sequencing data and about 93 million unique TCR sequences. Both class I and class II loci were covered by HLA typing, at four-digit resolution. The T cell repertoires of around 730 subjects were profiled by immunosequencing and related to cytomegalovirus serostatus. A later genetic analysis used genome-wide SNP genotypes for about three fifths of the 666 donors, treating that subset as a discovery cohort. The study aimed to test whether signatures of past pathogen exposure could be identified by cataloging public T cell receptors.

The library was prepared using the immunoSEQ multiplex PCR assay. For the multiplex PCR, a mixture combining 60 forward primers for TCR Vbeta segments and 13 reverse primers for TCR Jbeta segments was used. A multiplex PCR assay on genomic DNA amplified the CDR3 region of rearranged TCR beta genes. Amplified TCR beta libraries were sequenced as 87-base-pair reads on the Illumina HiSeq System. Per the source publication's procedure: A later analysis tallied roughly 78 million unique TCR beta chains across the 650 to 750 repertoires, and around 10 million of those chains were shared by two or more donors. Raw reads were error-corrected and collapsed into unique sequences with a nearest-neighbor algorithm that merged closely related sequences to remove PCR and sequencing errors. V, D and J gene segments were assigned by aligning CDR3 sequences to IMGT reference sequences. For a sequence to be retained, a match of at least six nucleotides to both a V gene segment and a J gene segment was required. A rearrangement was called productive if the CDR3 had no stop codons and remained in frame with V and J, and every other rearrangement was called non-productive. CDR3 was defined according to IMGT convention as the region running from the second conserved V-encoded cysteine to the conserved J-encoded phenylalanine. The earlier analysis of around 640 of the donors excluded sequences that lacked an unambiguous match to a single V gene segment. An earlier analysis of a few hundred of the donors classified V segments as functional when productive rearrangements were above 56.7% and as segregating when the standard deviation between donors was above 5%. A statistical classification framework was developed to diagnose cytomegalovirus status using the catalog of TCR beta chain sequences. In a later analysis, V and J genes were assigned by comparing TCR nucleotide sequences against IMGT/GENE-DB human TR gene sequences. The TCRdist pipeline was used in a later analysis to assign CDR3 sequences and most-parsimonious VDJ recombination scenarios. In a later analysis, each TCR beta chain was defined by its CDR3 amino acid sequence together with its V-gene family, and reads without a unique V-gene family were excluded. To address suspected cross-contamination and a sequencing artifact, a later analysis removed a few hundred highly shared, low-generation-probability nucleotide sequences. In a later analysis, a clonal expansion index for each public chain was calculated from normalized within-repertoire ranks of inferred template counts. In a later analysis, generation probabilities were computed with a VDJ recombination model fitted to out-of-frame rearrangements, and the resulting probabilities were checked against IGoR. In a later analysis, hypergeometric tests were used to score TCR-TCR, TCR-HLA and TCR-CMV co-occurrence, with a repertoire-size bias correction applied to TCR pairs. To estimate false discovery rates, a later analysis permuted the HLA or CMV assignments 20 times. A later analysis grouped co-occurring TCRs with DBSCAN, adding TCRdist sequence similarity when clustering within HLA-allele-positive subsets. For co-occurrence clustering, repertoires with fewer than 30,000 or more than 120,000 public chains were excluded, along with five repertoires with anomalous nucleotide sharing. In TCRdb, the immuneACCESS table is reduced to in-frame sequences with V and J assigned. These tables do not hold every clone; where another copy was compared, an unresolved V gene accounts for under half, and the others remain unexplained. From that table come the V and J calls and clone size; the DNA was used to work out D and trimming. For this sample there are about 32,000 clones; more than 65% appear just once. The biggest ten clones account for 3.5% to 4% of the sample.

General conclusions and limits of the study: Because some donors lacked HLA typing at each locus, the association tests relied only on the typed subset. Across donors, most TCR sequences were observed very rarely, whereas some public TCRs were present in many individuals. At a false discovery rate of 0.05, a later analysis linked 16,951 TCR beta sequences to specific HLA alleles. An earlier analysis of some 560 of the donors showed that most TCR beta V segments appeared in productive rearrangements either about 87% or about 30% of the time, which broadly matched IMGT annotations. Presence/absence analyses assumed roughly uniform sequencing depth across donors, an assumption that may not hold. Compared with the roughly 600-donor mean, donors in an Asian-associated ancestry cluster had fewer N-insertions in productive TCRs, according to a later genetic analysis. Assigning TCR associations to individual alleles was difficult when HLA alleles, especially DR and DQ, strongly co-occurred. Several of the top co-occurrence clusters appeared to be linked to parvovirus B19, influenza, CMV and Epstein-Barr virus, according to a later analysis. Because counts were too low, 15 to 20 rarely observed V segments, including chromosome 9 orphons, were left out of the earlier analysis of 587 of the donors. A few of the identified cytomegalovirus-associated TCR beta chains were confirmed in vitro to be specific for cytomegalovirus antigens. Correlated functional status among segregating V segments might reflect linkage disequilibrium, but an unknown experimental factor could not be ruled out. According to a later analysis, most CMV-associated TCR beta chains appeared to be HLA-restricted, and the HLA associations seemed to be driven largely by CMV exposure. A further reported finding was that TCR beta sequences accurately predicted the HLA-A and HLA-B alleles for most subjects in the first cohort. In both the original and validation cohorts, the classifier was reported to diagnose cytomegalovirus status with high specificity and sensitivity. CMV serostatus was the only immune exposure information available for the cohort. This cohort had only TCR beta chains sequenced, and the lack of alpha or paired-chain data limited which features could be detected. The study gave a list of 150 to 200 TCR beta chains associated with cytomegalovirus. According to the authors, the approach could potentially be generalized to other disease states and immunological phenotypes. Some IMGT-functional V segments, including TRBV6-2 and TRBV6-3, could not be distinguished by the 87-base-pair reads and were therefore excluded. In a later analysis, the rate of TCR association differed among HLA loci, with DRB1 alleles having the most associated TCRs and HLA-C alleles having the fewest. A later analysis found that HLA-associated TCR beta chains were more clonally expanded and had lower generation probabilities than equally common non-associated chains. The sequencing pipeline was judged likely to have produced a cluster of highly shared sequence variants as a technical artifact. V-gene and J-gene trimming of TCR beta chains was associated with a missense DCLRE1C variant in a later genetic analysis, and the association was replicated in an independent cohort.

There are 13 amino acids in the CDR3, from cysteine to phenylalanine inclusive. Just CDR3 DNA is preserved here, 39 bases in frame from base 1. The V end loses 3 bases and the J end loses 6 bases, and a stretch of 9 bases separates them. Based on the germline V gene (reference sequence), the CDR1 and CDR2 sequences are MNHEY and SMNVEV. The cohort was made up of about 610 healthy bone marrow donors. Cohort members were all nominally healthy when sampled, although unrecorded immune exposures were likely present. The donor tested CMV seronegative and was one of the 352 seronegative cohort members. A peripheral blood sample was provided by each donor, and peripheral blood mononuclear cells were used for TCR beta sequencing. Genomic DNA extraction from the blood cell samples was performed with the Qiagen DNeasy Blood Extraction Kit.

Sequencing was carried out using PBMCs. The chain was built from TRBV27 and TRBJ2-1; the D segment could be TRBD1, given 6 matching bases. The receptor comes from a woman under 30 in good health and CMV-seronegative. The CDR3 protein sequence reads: CASSLQGPNEQFF. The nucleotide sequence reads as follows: TGTGCCAGCAGTTTGCAGGGGCCCAATGAGCAGTTCTTC.